This T cell receptor beta chain was recovered during a study of OX40 agonist ivuxolimab in advanced cancers. Whole-study findings and limits: The 0.1-3.0 mg/kg partial responders had among the lowest clonal expansion. CD8+ T cells (on average) carried more expanded clones than CD4+ T cells. Both CD4+ and CD8+ T cell populations in blood had undergone clonal expansion by week 6 at 0.1 to 3.0 mg/kg. Antigen specificity was not determined for the expanded peripheral T cells.

The protocol was immunoSEQ multiplex PCR, while the TCRdb copy is restricted to in-frame clones and leaves out a portion. The sample carries 100,000 or so clones, more than 80% recorded once. With regard to this clone: Its antigen is not known.

The germline V and J ends were trimmed by 5 bases and 9 bases, with 8 bases remaining between them. The CDR3 covers 11 residues. Looked up from germline, CDR1 is SEHNR and CDR2 is FQNEAQ (reference sequence). The chain links TRBV7-9 to TRBJ2-1; no definite D call. The clonotype originates from an adult with an advanced solid tumor such as melanoma, head and neck, liver or kidney cancer. Here the sequenced sample was CD4+ or CD8+ T cells sorted from blood, taken in a trial of the OX40 agonist ivuxolimab. CDR3 DNA: TGTGCCAGCAGCACCCCTAGTGAGCAGTTCTTC. This encodes CASSTPSEQFF.